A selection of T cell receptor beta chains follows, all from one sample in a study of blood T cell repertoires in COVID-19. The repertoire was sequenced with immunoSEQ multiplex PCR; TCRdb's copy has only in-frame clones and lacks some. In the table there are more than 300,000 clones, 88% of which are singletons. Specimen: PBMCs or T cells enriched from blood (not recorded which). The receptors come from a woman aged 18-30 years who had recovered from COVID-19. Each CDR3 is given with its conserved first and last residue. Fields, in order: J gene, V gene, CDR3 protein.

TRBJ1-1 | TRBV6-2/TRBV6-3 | CASSPQINTEAFF
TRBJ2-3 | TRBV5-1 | CASSLDRGPDTQYF
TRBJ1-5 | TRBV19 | CASSYRDRGTQPQHF
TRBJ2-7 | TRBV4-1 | CASSQGGTGLNEQYF
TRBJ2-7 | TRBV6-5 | CASTQRQGAREQYF
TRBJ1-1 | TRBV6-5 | CASSTAYRDQKEAFF
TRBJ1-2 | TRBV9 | CASRGGEARRSYTF
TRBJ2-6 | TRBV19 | CASSIPPLLRVSGANVLTF
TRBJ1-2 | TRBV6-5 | CASRAGGYGYTF
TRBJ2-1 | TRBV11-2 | CASSLGGTGGKGYEQFF
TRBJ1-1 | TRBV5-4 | CASQLSGHREAFF
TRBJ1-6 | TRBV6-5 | CASKTGTGINSPLHF
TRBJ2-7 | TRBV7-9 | CASSGDSSYEQYF
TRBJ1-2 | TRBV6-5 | CASSWARDRGGYTF
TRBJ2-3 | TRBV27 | CASSLMGAGTDTQYF
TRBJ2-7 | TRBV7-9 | CASSLPLAGQHEQYF
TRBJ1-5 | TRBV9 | CASSPDPGYDNQPQHF
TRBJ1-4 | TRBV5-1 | CASSGQGQEKLFF
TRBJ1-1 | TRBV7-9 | CASSLGAGAATEAFF
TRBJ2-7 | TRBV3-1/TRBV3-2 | CASSHPSTGSYEQYF
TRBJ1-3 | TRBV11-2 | CASREPGNTIYF
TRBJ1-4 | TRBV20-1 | CSASRTGRLATNEKLFF
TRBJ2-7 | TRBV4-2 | CASSQARSRSYEQYF
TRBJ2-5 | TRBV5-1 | CASSLALGLGYQETQYF
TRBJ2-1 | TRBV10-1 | CASSEGTSVMGDEQFF
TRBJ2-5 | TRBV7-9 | CASSASQPSFRGCNF
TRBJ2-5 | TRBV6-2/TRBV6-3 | CASSYDPGLIPIQETQYF
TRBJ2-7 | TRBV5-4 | CASSLRDRSSYEQYF
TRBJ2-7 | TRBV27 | CASGIFGQGFYEQYF
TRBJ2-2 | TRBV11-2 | CASSFEGQGTNTGELFF
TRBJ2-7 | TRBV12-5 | CASGLVQGSEQYF
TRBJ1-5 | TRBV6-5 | CASSRAIGMAQHF
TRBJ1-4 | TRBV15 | CATSRAGQGREKLFF
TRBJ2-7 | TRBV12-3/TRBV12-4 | CASSLGTGDEQYF
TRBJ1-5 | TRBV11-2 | CASSLEQSSNQPQHF
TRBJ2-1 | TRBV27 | CASSLGPAVTYNEQFF
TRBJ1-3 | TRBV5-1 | CASSIGDSSGNTIYF
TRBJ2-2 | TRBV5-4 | CASSLDYGTENTGELFF
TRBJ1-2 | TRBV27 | CASRSEVFNYGYTF
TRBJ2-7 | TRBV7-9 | CASSPLAGLAAYEQYF
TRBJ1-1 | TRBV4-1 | CASSTLRGVTEAFF
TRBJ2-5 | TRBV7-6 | CASSLAVMGAQGSLETQYF
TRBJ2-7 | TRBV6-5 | CASRAQGRDEQYF
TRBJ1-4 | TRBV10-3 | CAISPPARVVDEKLFF
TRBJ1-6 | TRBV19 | CASCSRQGARSPLHF
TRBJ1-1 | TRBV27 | CASSIPGQGEAFF
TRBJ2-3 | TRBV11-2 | CASSLVQRGSDTQYF
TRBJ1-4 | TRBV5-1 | CASSLAGQGGEKLFF
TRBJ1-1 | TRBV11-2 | CAITTLNTEAFF
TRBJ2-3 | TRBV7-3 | CASSGSAGGRTSTDTQYF
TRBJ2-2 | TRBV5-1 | CASSLVEDGELFF